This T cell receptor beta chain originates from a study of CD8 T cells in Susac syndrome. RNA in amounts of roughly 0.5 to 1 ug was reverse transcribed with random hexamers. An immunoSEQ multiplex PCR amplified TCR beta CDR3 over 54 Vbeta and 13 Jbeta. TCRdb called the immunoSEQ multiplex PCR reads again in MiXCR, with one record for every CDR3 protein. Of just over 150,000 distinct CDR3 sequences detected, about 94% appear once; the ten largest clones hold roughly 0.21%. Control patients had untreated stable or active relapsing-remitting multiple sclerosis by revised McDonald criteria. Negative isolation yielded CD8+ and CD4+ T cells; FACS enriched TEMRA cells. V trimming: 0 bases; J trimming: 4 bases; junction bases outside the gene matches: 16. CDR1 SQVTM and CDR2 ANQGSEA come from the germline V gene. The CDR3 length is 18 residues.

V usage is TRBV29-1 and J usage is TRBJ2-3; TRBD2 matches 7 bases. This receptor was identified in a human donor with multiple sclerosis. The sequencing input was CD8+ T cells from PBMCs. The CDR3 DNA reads TGCAGCGTTGAAGATCGGCTGTTGTTAGGCGGGGGTTCAGATACGCAGTATTTT. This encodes CSVEDRLLLGGGSDTQYF.